The following is a T cell receptor beta chain sequence with its context. CD8+ and CD4+ T cells from blood underwent TCR beta sequencing. The study used treatment-naive patients who had stable or active relapsing-remitting disease as multiple sclerosis controls. Negative isolation yielded the CD8+ and CD4+ T cells, while FACS enriched the TEMRA cells. This sample is part of a study of CD8 T cells in Susac syndrome. When the RNA was reverse transcribed, random hexamers were used with an input of roughly 0.45 to 1 ug. Across 54 Vbeta and 13 Jbeta, TCR beta CDR3 was amplified with immunoSEQ multiplex PCR. TCRdb passed the immunoSEQ multiplex PCR reads through MiXCR, listing each CDR3 protein once. The data contain about 440,000 distinct CDR3 sequences, approximately 89% of them singletons. The CDR3 has 13 residues. The V end lost 3 bases, the J end lost 0 bases, and 8 bases lay between the germline ends. Germline CDR1 is SQVTM and CDR2 is ANQGSEA.

The sample comprised CD8+ T cells from PBMCs. The V and J genes are TRBV29-1 and TRBJ1-1, with D hard to call. The receptor's source is a human donor with multiple sclerosis. CDR3 sequence: CSVEEGLNTEAFF. CDR3 DNA sequence: TGCAGCGTTGAGGAGGGTTTGAACACTGAAGCTTTCTTT. Full variable domain (outside the CDR3, taken from reference TRBV29-1 and TRBJ1-1): SAVISQKPSRDICQRGTSLTIQCQVDSQVTMMFWYRQQPGQSLTLIATANQGSEATYESGFVIDKFPISRPNLTFSTLTVSNMSPEDSSIYLCSVEEGLNTEAFFGQGTRLTVV.